This TCR beta chain was captured in a study of spatial heterogeneity in lung cancer. Study overall: Available follow-up PBMC samples, collected a median of roughly 22 months post-resection, were sequenced. The study observed each unique TCR and UMI combination more than ten times on average in raw reads. Points from the study as a whole: Compared with follow-up, resection was when ubiquitous expanded tumor TCRs appeared in blood more.

This clonotype was detected a few times. Its antigen is currently unknown. Time point meaning: blood at routine non-recurrence follow-up after resection. The study sequenced unsorted whole RNA from tumor, nontumor lung or frozen PBMC. Using its own MiXCR run on the 5' RACE reads, TCRdb lists one record per CDR3 protein. The sample shows roughly 120,000 distinct CDR3 sequences, 9% to 15% of them seen only once. CDR1 is DFQATT, CDR2 SNEGSKA, per germline (reference sequence). The length of the CDR3 is 15 residues. Between the trimmed V and J ends, which lost 7 bases and 0 bases, there was a span of 16 bases.

The V gene is TRBV20-1, the J gene TRBJ2-1; D perhaps matches TRBD1 (6 bases). Sequencing used PBMCs, obtained at follow-up. The clonotype was recovered from a male donor with early-stage non-small cell lung cancer. The CDR3 reads CSVRRGGVSYNEQFF. The DNA of the CDR3 is TGCAGTGTCCGCCGAGGGGGTGTCTCCTACAATGAGCAGTTCTTC.